The sequence of this TCR beta chain was determined in a study of graft-versus-host responses after intestinal transplantation. Findings of the study overall: The study found high graft-versus-host to host-versus-graft clonal ratios in allografts of patients with graft-donor T cell macrochimerism.

Repertoires were generated with immunoSEQ multiplex PCR, while TCRdb's copy carries only in-frame clones and drops some. Of roughly 130,000 clones listed, roughly 91% are singletons. About this clone: Its antigen is as yet unknown.

The CDR3 is 17 amino acids. Trimming removed 0 bases from V and 2 bases from J; junction bases left unmatched: 3. The germline CDR1 and CDR2 sequences are SGHRS and YFSETQ. The V gene is TRBV5-1, the J gene TRBJ2-1, with 12 bases aligning to TRBD2. The sequencing used unstimulated CD4+ T cells sorted from spleen or lymph node cells, collected before intestinal transplant. The sequence came from a human donor who received an intestinal transplant. The CDR3 spells CASSLGLAGGPYNEQFF. The CDR3 DNA follows: TGCGCCAGCAGCTTGGGCCTAGCGGGAGGGCCCTACAATGAGCAGTTCTTC.